Each of the 15 T cell receptor beta chains below was sequenced from the same sample in a study of T-cell memory formation after mild COVID-19. Using its own MiXCR run on the 5' RACE reads, TCRdb lists one record per CDR3 protein. Of 210,000 or so distinct CDR3 sequences in the sample, around 18% were seen once. The sequencing sample was made of PBMCs or a T cell subset sorted from them (not recorded which). The receptors here all came from an adult woman who had mild COVID-19 (a few samples of this study predate the infection). Cell type and time point are not known.

This sequence joins TRBV9 and TRBJ1-1; TRBD1 matches 9 bases. The germline V gene has CDR1 SGDLS and CDR2 YYNGEE. The CDR3 loop spans 17 amino acids. After removal of 3 bases from V and 4 bases from J, the junction contained 13 bases not matched to a gene. CDR3 in amino acids: CASSAAGTGSRSTEAFF. The CDR3, as DNA: TGTGCCAGCAGCGCTGCCGGGACAGGGTCACGGTCCACTGAAGCTTTCTTT.

In its sample, this clonotype was seen many times. The J gene is TRBJ2-7, the V gene TRBV7-2; 9 bases line up with TRBD2. Germline CDR1 reads SGHTA; CDR2 reads FQGNSA. The CDR3 is 17 amino acids. J was trimmed by 3 bases and V by 5 bases; bases with no gene match: 14. The CDR3 nucleotides read TGTGCCAGCAGCCCTACCCCCAGACTAGCGGTTGACTACGAGCAGTACTTC. It encodes CASSPTPRLAVDYEQYF.

Written as DNA, the CDR3 is TGTGCCAGCAGTCCCGGTTTGGCCGAGACCCAGTACTTC. This sequence encodes CASSPGLAETQYF. The chain combines TRBV12-3 or TRBV12-4 with TRBJ2-5; D is uncertain. Trimming left V 5 bases short and J 5 bases short, with 12 bases between. This CDR3 contains 13 residues.

This clonotype was observed a handful of times. V gene TRBV7-3 combines with J gene TRBJ2-3; D is possibly TRBD1 (5 bases). Trimming took 2 bases from V and 2 from J, leaving 17 bases between them. This CDR3 is 17 amino acids long. Germline V lookup: CDR1 SGHTA, CDR2 FQGTGA. The DNA of the CDR3 is TGTGCCAGCAGCTTATCTGGGGCATCGCCTAACACAGATACGCAGTATTTT. Encoded protein: CASSLSGASPNTDTQYF.

In its sample, this clonotype was seen a few times. The rearrangement uses TRBV7-6 and TRBJ1-4, with 12 bases fitting TRBD1. The CDR3 is 17 residues long. V was pared by 1 base and J by 10 bases, with 10 bases of the junction left unmatched. The germline gives CDR1 SGHVS, CDR2 FNYEAQ. CDR3: CASSLGSPGTGGGKLFF. CDR3 sequence (DNA): TGTGCCAGCAGCTTAGGATCCCCCGGGACAGGGGGCGGAAAACTGTTTTTT.

This clonotype occurred a few times. The chain carries TRBV4-1 and TRBJ2-7, with D possibly matching TRBD2 (7 bases). Per the germline V gene, CDR1 is MGHRA and CDR2 is YSYEKL. This CDR3 spans 16 amino acids. Trimming stripped 2 bases from V and 0 bases from J, with 14 bases between. CDR3: CASSQKGGDSSYEQYF. The CDR3 DNA follows: TGCGCCAGCAGCCAAAAGGGGGGGGATAGCTCCTACGAGCAGTACTTC.

This clonotype was recorded many times. The chain joins TRBV2 to TRBJ2-2, with 15 positions matching TRBD2. V shed 7 bases and J 5 bases; nucleotides not matched to a gene: 5. Germline V lookup: CDR1 SNHLY, CDR2 FYNNEI. The CDR3 totals 16 residues. In DNA, the CDR3 is TGTGCCAGCACCCGAGGACTAGCGGGAGGGACCGGGGAGCTGTTTTTT. This translates into CASTRGLAGGTGELFF.

J is TRBJ1-4 and V is TRBV18, with D maybe TRBD1 (5 bases). Trimming stripped 3 bases from V and 10 bases from J, with 21 bases between. Germline V CDR1 and CDR2: KGHSH, LQKENI. The CDR3 runs to 16 residues. The CDR3 DNA sequence: TGTGCCAGCTCACCCGGGACCAGGGCCGGAGGAGGAAAACTGTTTTTT. This encodes CASSPGTRAGGGKLFF.

The gene calls are TRBV9 and TRBJ1-6, with TRBD1 matching over 8 bases. The CDR3 is 14 residues long. CDR1 and CDR2 (germline): SGDLS, YYNGEE. Germline trimming cut 3 bases from V and 7 bases from J; bases unmatched to any gene: 3. This CDR3 reads CASSAGQENSPLHF. The DNA of the CDR3 is TGTGCCAGCAGCGCGGGACAGGAAAATTCACCCCTCCACTTT.

V and J are TRBV6-5 and TRBJ2-1; D may be TRBD2 (6 bases). The CDR3 length is 11 residues. V was cut by 10 bases and J by 5 bases, with 9 bases left in between. Germline V lookup: CDR1 MNHEY, CDR2 SVGAGI. Here the CDR3 DNA reads TGTGCCACGACTAGTAACAATGAGCAGTTCTTC. Protein product: CATTSNNEQFF.

The gene calls are TRBV5-1 and TRBJ2-7, with TRBD1 matching 12 bases. The CDR3 loop spans 14 amino acids. V lost 4 bases to trimming and J lost 7 bases; unmatched junction nucleotides: 6. Per the germline V gene, CDR1 is SGHRS and CDR2 is YFSETQ. The CDR3 DNA is TGCGCCAGCAGCCCCGGGGACAGGGGGCTTGAGCAGTACTTC. Translation gives CASSPGDRGLEQYF. Filled out from reference TRBV5-1 and TRBJ2-7, the complete variable domain reads KAGVTQTPRYLIKTRGQQVTLSCSPISGHRSVSWYQQTPGQGLQFLFEYFSETQRNKGNFPGRFSGRQFSNSRSEMNVSTLELGDSALYLCASSPGDRGLEQYFGPGTRLTVT.

This clonotype has more than one count but fewer than ten. The chain combines TRBV12-3 or TRBV12-4 with TRBJ2-5, with 15 bases lining up with TRBD2. The V and J ends lost 5 bases and 6 bases, in that order; junction bases with no gene match: 7. The CDR3 contains 16 residues. CDR3 sequence (DNA): TGTGCCAGCAGTCCAGGGGGACTAGCGGGGGGAAAGACCCAGTACTTC. As protein: CASSPGGLAGGKTQYF.

This clonotype occurred a few times. This chain uses TRBV3-1 with TRBJ1-5, with D perhaps TRBD1 (5 bases). Germline V CDR1 and CDR2: LGHDT, YNNKEL (reference sequence). This CDR3 spans 14 amino acids. Trimming pared 2 bases from V and 3 bases from J, leaving 8 bases between. The CDR3 region is CASSQSGVNQPQHF. CDR3 sequence (DNA): TGTGCCAGCAGCCAATCGGGGGTCAATCAGCCCCAGCATTTT.

V and J are TRBV7-9 and TRBJ2-7, with D perhaps matching TRBD2 (6 bases). The V and J ends lost 3 bases and 6 bases respectively, with 12 bases between them. The CDR3 has 13 residues. Germline V lookup: CDR1 SEHNR, CDR2 FQNEAQ (reference sequence). CDR3 sequence reads: CASSLEGVGEQYF. The CDR3 DNA follows: TGTGCCAGCAGCTTGGAGGGAGTTGGCGAGCAGTACTTC.

This clonotype came up many times. The CDR3 protein is CASTSHEQYF. CDR3 bases: TGTGCCAGCACGAGCCACGAGCAGTACTTC. V and J are TRBV9 and TRBJ2-7; D remains ambiguous. Germline V CDR1 and CDR2: SGDLS, YYNGEE. Trimming cost V 6 bases and J 5 bases, with 6 bases left between them. The CDR3 totals 10 residues. The whole variable domain, remainder taken from reference TRBV9 and TRBJ2-7, is DSGVTQTPKHLITATGQRVTLRCSPRSGDLSVYWYQQSLDQGLQFLIQYYNGEERAKGNILERFSAQQFPDLHSELNLSSLELGDSALYFCASTSHEQYFGPGTRLTVT.